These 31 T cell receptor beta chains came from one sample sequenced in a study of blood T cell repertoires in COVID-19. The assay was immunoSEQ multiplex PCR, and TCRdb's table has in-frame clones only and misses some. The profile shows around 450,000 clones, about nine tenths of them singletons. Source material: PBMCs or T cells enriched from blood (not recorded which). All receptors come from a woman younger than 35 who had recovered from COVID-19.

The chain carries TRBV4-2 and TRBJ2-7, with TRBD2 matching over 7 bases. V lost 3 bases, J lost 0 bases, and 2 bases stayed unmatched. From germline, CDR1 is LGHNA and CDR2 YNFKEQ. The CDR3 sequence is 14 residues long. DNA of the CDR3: TGTGCCAGCAGCCACGCGGGGGTCTCCTACGAGCAGTACTTC. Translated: CASSHAGVSYEQYF.

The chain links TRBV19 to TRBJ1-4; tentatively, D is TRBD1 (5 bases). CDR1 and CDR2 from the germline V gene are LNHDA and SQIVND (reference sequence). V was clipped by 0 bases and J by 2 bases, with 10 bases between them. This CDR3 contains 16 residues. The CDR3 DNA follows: TGTGCCAGTAGTATAGATCTACAGGTTACTAATGAAAAACTGTTTTTT. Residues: CASSIDLQVTNEKLFF.

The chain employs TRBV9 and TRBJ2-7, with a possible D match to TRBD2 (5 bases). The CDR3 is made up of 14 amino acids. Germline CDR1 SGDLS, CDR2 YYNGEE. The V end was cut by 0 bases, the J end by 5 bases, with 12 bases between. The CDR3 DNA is TGTGCCAGCAGCGTAGCTAGGGTTAGCGACGAGCAGTACTTC. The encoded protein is CASSVARVSDEQYF.

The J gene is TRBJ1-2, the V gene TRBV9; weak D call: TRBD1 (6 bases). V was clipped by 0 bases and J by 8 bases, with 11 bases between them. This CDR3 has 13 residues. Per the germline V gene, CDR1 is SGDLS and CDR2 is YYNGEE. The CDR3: CASSVVSGGGYTF. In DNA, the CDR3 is TGTGCCAGCAGCGTAGTCAGTGGGGGCGGCTACACCTTC. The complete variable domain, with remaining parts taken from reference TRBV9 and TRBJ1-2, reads DSGVTQTPKHLITATGQRVTLRCSPRSGDLSVYWYQQSLDQGLQFLIQYYNGEERAKGNILERFSAQQFPDLHSELNLSSLELGDSALYFCASSVVSGGGYTFGSGTRLTVV.

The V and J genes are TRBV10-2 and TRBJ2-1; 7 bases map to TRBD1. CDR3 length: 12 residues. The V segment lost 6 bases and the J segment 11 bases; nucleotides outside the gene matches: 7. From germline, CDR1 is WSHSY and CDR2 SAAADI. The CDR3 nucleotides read TGCGCCAGCAGCCCTACAGGGGACAAGCAGTTCTTC. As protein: CASSPTGDKQFF.

CDR3 sequence: CASSSTLGEDTQYF. In nucleotides, the CDR3 is TGTGCCAGCAGCTCAACCCTAGGAGAAGATACGCAGTATTTT. The V call is TRBV7-3, the J call TRBJ2-3; D ambiguous. This CDR3 has 14 amino acids. V dropped 4 bases and J dropped 5 bases, with 13 bases sitting between them. The germline gives CDR1 SGHTA, CDR2 FQGTGA.

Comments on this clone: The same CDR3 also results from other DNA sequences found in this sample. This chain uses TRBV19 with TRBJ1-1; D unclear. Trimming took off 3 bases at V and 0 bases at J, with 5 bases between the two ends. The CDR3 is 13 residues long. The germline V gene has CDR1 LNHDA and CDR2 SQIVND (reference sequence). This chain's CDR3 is CASSIQMNTEAFF. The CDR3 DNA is TGTGCCAGTAGTATTCAAATGAACACTGAAGCTTTCTTT.

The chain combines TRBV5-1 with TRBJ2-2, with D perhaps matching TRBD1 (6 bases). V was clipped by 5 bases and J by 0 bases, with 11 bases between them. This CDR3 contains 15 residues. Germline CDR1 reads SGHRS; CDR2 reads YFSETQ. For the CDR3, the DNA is TGCGCCAGCAGTTCCGGGACATCGAACACCGGGGAGCTGTTTTTT. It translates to CASSSGTSNTGELFF.

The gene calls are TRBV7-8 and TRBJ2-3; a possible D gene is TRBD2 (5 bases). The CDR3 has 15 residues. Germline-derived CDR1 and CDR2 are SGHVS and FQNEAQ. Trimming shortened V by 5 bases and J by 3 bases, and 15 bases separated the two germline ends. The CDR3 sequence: CASSAQVGITDTQYF. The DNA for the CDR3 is TGTGCCAGCAGCGCCCAGGTCGGGATAACAGATACGCAGTATTTT.

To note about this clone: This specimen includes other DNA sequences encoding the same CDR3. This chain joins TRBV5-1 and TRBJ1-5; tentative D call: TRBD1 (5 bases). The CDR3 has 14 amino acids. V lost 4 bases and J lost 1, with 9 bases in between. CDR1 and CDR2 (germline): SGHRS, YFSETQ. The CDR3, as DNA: TGCGCCAGCAGCCCCGGGGGGAGCAATCAGCCCCAGCATTTT. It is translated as CASSPGGSNQPQHF.

CDR3 in amino acids: CASRTGGGPWNEQFF. The DNA of the CDR3 is TGTGCCAGCAGAACGGGGGGCGGGCCTTGGAATGAGCAGTTCTTC. The chain links TRBV28 to TRBJ2-1; weak D call: TRBD2 (7 bases). V was shortened by 6 bases and J by 7 bases, with 19 bases between the two germline ends. The CDR3 runs to 15 residues. The germline gives CDR1 MDHEN, CDR2 SYDVKM.

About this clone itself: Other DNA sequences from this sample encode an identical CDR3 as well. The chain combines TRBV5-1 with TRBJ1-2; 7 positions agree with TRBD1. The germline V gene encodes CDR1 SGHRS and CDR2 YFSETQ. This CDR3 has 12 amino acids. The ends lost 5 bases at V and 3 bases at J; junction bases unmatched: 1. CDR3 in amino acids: CASSGQDYGYTF. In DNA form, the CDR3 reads TGCGCCAGCAGTGGACAGGACTATGGCTACACCTTC.

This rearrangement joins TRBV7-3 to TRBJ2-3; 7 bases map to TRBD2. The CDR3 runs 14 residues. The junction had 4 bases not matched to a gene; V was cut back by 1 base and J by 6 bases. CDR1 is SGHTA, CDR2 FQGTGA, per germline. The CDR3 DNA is TGTGCCAGCAGCTTAAGGGACTACCTCGATACGCAGTATTTT. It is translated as CASSLRDYLDTQYF.

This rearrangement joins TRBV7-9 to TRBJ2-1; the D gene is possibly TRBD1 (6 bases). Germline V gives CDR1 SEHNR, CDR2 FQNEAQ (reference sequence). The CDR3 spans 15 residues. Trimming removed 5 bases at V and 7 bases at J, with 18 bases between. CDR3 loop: CASSRSGVPGNEQFF. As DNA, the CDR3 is TGTGCCAGCAGCCGTTCAGGGGTCCCCGGGAATGAGCAGTTCTTC.

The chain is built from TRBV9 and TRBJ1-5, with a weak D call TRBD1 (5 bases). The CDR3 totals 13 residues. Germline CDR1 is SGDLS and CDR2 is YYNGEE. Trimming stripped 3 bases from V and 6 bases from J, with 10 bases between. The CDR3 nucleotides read TGTGCCAGCAGCGCGGGGGGGAGTCAGCCCCAGCATTTT. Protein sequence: CASSAGGSQPQHF.

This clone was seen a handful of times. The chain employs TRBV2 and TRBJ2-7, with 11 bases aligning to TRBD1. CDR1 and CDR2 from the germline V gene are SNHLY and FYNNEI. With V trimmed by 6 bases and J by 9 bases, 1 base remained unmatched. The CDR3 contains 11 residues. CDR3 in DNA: TGTGCCAGCAGGGACAGGGGGCGGCAGTACTTC. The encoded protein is CASRDRGRQYF.

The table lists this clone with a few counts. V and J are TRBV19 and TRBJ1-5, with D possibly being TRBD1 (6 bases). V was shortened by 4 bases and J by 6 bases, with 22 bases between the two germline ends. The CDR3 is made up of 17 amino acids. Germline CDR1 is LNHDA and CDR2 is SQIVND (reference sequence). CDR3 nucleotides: TGTGCCAGTAGTAGAAGAGGGGGAACAGGGACCATTCAGCCCCAGCATTTT. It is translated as CASSRRGGTGTIQPQHF. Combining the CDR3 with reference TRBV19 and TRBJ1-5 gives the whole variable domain DGGITQSPKYLFRKEGQNVTLSCEQNLNHDAMYWYRQDPGQGLRLIYYSQIVNDFQKGDIAEGYSVSREKKESFPLTVTSAQKNPTAFYLCASSRRGGTGTIQPQHFGDGTRLSIL.

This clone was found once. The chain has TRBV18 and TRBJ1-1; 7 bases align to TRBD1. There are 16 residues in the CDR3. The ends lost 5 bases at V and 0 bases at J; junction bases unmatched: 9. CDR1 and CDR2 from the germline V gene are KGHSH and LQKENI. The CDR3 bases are TGTGCCAGCTCAACCGGGACAGCTAACTTGAACACTGAAGCTTTCTTT. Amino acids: CASSTGTANLNTEAFF.

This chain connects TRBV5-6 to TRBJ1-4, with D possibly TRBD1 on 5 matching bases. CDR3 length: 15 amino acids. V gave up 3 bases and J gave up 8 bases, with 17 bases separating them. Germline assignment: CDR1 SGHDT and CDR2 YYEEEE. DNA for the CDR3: TGTGCCAGCAGCTCGGACACCAAAGGGATAGAAAAACTGTTTTTT. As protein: CASSSDTKGIEKLFF.

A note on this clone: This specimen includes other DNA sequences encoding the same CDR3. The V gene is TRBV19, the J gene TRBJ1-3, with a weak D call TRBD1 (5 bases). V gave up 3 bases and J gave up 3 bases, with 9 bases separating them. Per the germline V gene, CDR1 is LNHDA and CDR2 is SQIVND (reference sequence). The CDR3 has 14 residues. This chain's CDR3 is CASSIGGYGNTIYF. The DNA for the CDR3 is TGTGCCAGTAGTATCGGGGGTTATGGAAACACCATATATTTT.

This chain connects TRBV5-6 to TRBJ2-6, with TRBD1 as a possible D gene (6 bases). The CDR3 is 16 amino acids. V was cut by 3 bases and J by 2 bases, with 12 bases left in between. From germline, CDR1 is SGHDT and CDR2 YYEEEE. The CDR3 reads CASSSTPGAGANVLTF. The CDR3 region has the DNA TGTGCCAGCAGCTCCACGCCAGGGGCTGGGGCCAACGTCCTGACTTTC.

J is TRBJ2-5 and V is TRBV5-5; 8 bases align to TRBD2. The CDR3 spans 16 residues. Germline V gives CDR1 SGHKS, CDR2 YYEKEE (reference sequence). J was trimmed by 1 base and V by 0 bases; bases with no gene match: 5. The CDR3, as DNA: TGTGCCAGCAGCTTGGGGTTAGCGGGGTCCCAAGAGACCCAGTACTTC. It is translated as CASSLGLAGSQETQYF.

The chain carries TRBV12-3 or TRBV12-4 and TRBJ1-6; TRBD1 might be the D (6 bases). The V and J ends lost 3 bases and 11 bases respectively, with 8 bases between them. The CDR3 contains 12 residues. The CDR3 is CASSLQGPPLHF. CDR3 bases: TGTGCCAGCAGTTTGCAGGGGCCACCCCTCCACTTT.

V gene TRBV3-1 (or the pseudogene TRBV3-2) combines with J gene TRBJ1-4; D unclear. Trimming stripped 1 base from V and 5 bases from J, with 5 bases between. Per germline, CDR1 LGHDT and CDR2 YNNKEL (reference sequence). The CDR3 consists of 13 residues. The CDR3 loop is CASSQVVNEKLFF. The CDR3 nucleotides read TGTGCCAGCAGCCAAGTAGTGAATGAAAAACTGTTTTTT.

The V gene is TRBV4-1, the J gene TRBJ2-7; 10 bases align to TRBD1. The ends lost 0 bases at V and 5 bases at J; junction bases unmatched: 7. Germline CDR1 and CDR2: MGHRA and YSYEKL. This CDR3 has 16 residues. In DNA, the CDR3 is TGCGCCAGCAGCCAAGATCGAGGGGACAGGGGAGACGAGCAGTACTTC. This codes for CASSQDRGDRGDEQYF.

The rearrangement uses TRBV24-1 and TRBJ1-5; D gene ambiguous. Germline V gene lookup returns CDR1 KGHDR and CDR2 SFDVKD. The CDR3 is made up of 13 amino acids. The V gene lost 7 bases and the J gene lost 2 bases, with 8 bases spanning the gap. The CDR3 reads CATSDIGNQPQHF. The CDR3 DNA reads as TGTGCCACCAGCGACATAGGCAATCAGCCCCAGCATTTT.

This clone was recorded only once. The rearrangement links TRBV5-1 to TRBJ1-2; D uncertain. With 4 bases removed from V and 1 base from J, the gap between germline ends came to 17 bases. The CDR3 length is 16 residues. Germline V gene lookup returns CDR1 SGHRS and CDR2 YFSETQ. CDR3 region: CASSAWSGGSNYGYTF. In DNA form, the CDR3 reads TGCGCCAGCAGCGCCTGGTCGGGAGGGAGTAACTATGGCTACACCTTC.

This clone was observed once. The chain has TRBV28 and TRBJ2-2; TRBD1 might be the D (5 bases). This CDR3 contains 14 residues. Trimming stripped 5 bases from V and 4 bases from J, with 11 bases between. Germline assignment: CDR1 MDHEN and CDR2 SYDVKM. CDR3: CASSTGHTTGELFF. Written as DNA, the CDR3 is TGTGCCAGCAGTACCGGACATACCACCGGGGAGCTGTTTTTT.

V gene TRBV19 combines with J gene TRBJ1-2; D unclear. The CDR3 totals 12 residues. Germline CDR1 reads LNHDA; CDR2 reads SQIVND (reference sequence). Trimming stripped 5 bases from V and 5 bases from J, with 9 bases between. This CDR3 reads CASSQVRYGYTF. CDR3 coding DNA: TGTGCCAGTAGTCAAGTTAGATATGGCTACACCTTC.

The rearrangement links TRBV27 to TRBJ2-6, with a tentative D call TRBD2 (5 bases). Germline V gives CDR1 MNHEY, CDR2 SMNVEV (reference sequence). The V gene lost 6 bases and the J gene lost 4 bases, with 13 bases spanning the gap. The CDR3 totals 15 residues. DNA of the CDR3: TGTGCCAGCAGCCCTCCGACGGGAGGGGCCAACGTCCTGACTTTC. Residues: CASSPPTGGANVLTF.

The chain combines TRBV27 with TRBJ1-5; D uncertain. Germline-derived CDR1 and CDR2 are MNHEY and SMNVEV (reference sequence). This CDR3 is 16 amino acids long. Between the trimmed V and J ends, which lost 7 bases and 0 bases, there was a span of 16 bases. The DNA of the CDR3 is TGTGCCAGCAAGCCGGGGTCCTACTATAGCAATCAGCCCCAGCATTTT. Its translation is CASKPGSYYSNQPQHF.